The clone carrying this T cell receptor beta chain appeared a few times. What it binds is not known. This sample was included in a study of response to subunit inactivated influenza vaccine. Notes on the study in general: Researchers suggested that each seasonal influenza vaccination recruits few new T cells.

The junction had 4 bases not matched to a gene; V was cut back by 3 bases and J by 5 bases. This CDR3 comprises 14 residues. CDR1 and CDR2 (germline): ENHRY, SYGVKD. Each CDR3 protein is one row after TCRdb ran MiXCR on the RT-PCR reads. Of hundreds of thousands of distinct CDR3 sequences listed, about 25% are singletons. The rearrangement joins TRBV10-3 to TRBJ2-5; 9 bases map to TRBD1. The sequence came from a middle-aged man who received an inactivated influenza vaccine. Here the sequenced sample was CD4+ T cells sorted from PBMCs, taken more than 4 days after vaccination. The CDR3 reads CAISEPGQGETQYF. The DNA for the CDR3 is TGTGCCATCAGTGAACCGGGACAGGGTGAGACCCAGTACTTC.